These 24 T cell receptor beta chains were all obtained from the same sample, sequenced in a study of monozygotic twins with inflammatory bowel disease. TCRdb reprocessed the 5' RACE reads and reports one entry per CDR3 protein, with no DNA. Its table lists about 150,000 distinct CDR3 sequences. The sequencing sample was made of blood. These receptors all come from a human donor with ulcerative colitis or Crohn's disease, or a healthy co-twin of an affected twin (not recorded which).

This chain joins TRBV29-1 and TRBJ2-1; without DNA, the TCRdb call of TRBD1 cannot be checked. The CDR3 loop spans 14 amino acids. The germline gives CDR1 SQVTM, CDR2 ANQGSEA. CDR3 in amino acids: CSARDRASYNEQFF.

V and J are TRBV7-9 and TRBJ2-7. Germline CDR1 is SEHNR and CDR2 is FQNEAQ (reference sequence). The CDR3 is 14 amino acids. CDR3 protein: CAGSLDQTAYEQYF.

The rearrangement joins TRBV15 to TRBJ2-7; TCRdb's D call of TRBD2 is untestable without DNA. Germline V lookup: CDR1 LNHNV, CDR2 YYDKDF (reference sequence). The CDR3 sequence is 13 residues long. CDR3: CATSSRLDWEQYF.

The chain recombines TRBV28 with TRBJ2-3; the TRBD1 assignment by TCRdb is unverifiable without DNA. CDR3 length: 16 residues. Germline-derived CDR1 and CDR2 are MDHEN and SYDVKM. The CDR3 sequence: CASSWATGASTDTQYF.

The rearrangement joins TRBV5-4 to TRBJ2-7. The CDR3 covers 13 residues. The germline CDR1 and CDR2 sequences are SGHNT and YYREEE (reference sequence). CDR3 protein: CASSLVDSNEQYF. Combining the CDR3 with reference TRBV5-4 and TRBJ2-7 gives the whole variable domain ETGVTQSPTHLIKTRGQQVTLRCSSQSGHNTVSWYQQALGQGPQFIFQYYREEENGRGNFPPRFSGLQFPNYSSELNVNALELDDSALYLCASSLVDSNEQYFGPGTRLTVT.

The V and J genes are TRBV5-1 and TRBJ2-1; the TCRdb call, TRBD1, lacks DNA for checking. CDR3 length: 16 residues. Germline values: CDR1 SGHRS, CDR2 YFSETQ. CDR3 residues: CASSFSDRGGSGEQFF.

The V and J genes are TRBV28 and TRBJ1-5; the D call of TRBD1 rests on TCRdb alone, since no DNA is present to check it. The CDR3 is 13 amino acids. Germline values: CDR1 MDHEN, CDR2 SYDVKM. The CDR3 protein is CASHGQGNQPQHF.

V usage is TRBV7-2 and J usage is TRBJ2-1; TCRdb's assignment of TRBD2 cannot be checked, as there is no DNA. The CDR3 has 14 amino acids. Germline CDR1 reads SGHTA; CDR2 reads FQGNSA. CDR3 amino acids: CASSLGLAVNEQFF.

The chain joins TRBV5-1 to TRBJ2-2; TCRdb reports TRBD2, a call that lacks DNA to check it against. The CDR3 has 19 amino acids. Germline V gene lookup returns CDR1 SGHRS and CDR2 YFSETQ. CDR3 loop: CASSLAGSGLATNTGELFF.

This chain connects TRBV24-1 to TRBJ2-3; TCRdb names TRBD2, which stays unverified in the absence of DNA. The CDR3 length is 16 residues. Germline CDR1 reads KGHDR; CDR2 reads SFDVKD. The CDR3 protein is CATSEPSGRAGDTQYF.

The V and J genes are TRBV20-1 and TRBJ2-7; absent DNA, TCRdb's TRBD2 call cannot be checked. From germline, CDR1 is DFQATT and CDR2 SNEGSKA (reference sequence). CDR3 size: 13 residues. The CDR3 reads CSRQPGTRNEQYF.

This chain joins TRBV29-1 and TRBJ2-1; TCRdb's D call, TRBD1, is unchecked because there is no DNA. The CDR3 consists of 16 residues. Germline values: CDR1 SQVTM, CDR2 ANQGSEA. CDR3 sequence reads: CSVGGLGGGAYNEQFF.

The rearrangement uses TRBV15 and TRBJ2-1; TCRdb lists TRBD1, though no DNA is available to test this call. This CDR3 contains 15 residues. The germline V gene has CDR1 LNHNV and CDR2 YYDKDF (reference sequence). CDR3 residues: CATSRDGGNSNEQFF.

The chain employs TRBV27 and TRBJ2-7; with no DNA, the TCRdb D assignment of TRBD2 cannot be verified. The CDR3 extends over 13 amino acids. Germline-derived CDR1 and CDR2 are MNHEY and SMNVEV (reference sequence). This CDR3 is CASSSPQPAEQYF.

The J gene is TRBJ2-3, the V gene TRBV7-8; TCRdb's D gene call, TRBD2, goes unchecked for lack of DNA. The CDR3 has 16 amino acids. From germline, CDR1 is SGHVS and CDR2 FQNEAQ. CDR3 sequence: CASGYRLAGRTDTQYF.

The chain combines TRBV12-3 or TRBV12-4 with TRBJ1-1. CDR3 length: 14 amino acids. CDR3 residues: CASSLIGFDTEAFF.

The chain is built from TRBV2 and TRBJ2-2; TCRdb lists TRBD2, though no DNA is available to test this call. CDR1 and CDR2 (germline): SNHLY, FYNNEI. CDR3 length equals 14 residues. The CDR3 protein is CASRASLNTGELFF. Combining the CDR3 with reference TRBV2 and TRBJ2-2 gives the whole variable domain EPEVTQTPSHQVTQMGQEVILRCVPISNHLYFYWYRQILGQKVEFLVSFYNNEISEKSEIFDDQFSVERPDGSNFTLKIRSTKLEDSAMYFCASRASLNTGELFFGEGSRLTVL.

The chain couples TRBV11-2 to TRBJ1-1; no DNA is available, so the TRBD1 call from TCRdb remains unchecked. Germline loops: CDR1 SGHAT, CDR2 FQNNGV. This CDR3 has 14 amino acids. The CDR3 is CASSAQGWNTEAFF.

J is TRBJ1-3 and V is TRBV7-8; lacking DNA, the TRBD1 call made by TCRdb goes unchecked. The CDR3 consists of 13 residues. Germline V gene sequence: CDR1 SGHVS, CDR2 FQNEAQ. CDR3 loop: CASSPGGRNTIYF.

J is TRBJ2-3 and V is TRBV6-5; TCRdb's D call, TRBD1, is unchecked because there is no DNA. This CDR3 contains 16 residues. Germline-derived CDR1 and CDR2 are MNHEY and SVGAGI. The CDR3: CASSYSRGTSTDTQYF.

This sequence joins TRBV5-1 and TRBJ2-7; the D call from TCRdb, TRBD2, cannot be confirmed without DNA. The CDR3 has 15 residues. The germline V gene encodes CDR1 SGHRS and CDR2 YFSETQ. CDR3: CASRSPGGHPYEQYF.

The genes are TRBV7-2 and TRBJ1-1; TCRdb's assignment of TRBD1 cannot be checked, as there is no DNA. The CDR3 spans 16 residues. CDR1 is SGHTA, CDR2 FQGNSA, per germline. The CDR3 spells CASSQAPRSRDTEAFF.

The chain recombines TRBV7-9 with TRBJ2-5; the D gene TCRdb calls, TRBD1, cannot be checked with no DNA. The CDR3 runs 17 residues. Germline-derived CDR1 and CDR2 are SEHNR and FQNEAQ (reference sequence). The CDR3 here is CASSPTGLGSGGETQYF.

The chain combines TRBV6-1 with TRBJ2-1; TCRdb's assignment of TRBD2 cannot be checked, as there is no DNA. Germline values: CDR1 MNHNS, CDR2 SASEGT. The CDR3 runs 15 residues. CDR3 sequence reads: CASRPTSGKYNEQFF.